This T cell receptor (beta chain) derives from a study of blood T cells in healthy people across ages. Looked up from germline, CDR1 is MNHEY and CDR2 is SVGEGT. The CDR3 covers 15 residues. The germline V and J ends were trimmed by 5 bases and 5 bases, with 15 bases remaining between them. A sample-barcoded 5' primer and a J-beta primer mix were used in a second PCR of about 6 to 11 cycles. Using its own MiXCR run on the 5' RACE reads, TCRdb lists one record per CDR3 protein. The table shows 1.2 million to 1.5 million distinct CDR3 sequences, with 42% occurring only once. About this clonotype: Its antigen is currently unknown.

General observations from the study: Researchers judged that diversity estimates from one million T cells fell short of true values. Among T cells, TCR beta diversity per million cells dropped roughly linearly as age rose.

The rearrangement links TRBV6-2 or TRBV6-3 to TRBJ2-2; D not certain. The material sequenced was blood. The sequence derives from a woman between 18 and 29 years old in good health. CDR3 DNA sequence: TGTGCCAGCAGTCGCCGTGATTCCAGTACCGGGGAGCTGTTTTTT. Residues: CASSRRDSSTGELFF.